The clone carrying this T cell receptor (beta chain) was seen many times. The data belong to a study of regulatory T cells in long-lasting Graves disease. Arm-PCR of CDR3 regions with iRepertoire HTBI primers generated TCR beta libraries. TCRdb processed the multiplex PCR reads anew with MiXCR; each CDR3 protein has one entry. The table lists hundreds of thousands of distinct CDR3 sequences, about 16% of them singletons, with just under 25% in the top ten. The V end lost 7 bases, the J end lost 1 base, and 13 bases lay between the germline ends. The CDR3 runs 15 residues. The germline V gene has CDR1 SNHLY and CDR2 FYNNEI. This sample's time point: newly diagnosed GD, antithyroid drugs for less than 3 months. RNA from PBMCs was the source of the TCR library. The patient group derived from an endocrinology department in Xi'an, China. EDTA tubes collected 7.5 to 9.5 milliliters of peripheral blood. These records were also assigned to another study, of T cells in Graves' hyperthyroidism and ophthalmopathy. That source reports: Hyperthyroidism of Graves' type that showed no ophthalmopathy progression within 18 months was stable. The HTBI set primed first-round TCR CDR3 RT-PCR.

V gene TRBV2 combines with J gene TRBJ2-2, with a weak D call TRBD1 (5 bases). This TCR was recovered from a woman aged 40-65 years with Graves disease. The sequencing here drew on peripheral blood mononuclear cells (PBMCs), taken at new diagnosis, from a patient treated with antithyroid drugs. Written as DNA, the CDR3 is TGTGCCAGCACGTTGTGGGGCCTGAACACCGGGGAGCTGTTTTTT. Translation: CASTLWGLNTGELFF. The entire variable domain, with the rest obtained from reference TRBV2 and TRBJ2-2, is as follows: EPEVTQTPSHQVTQMGQEVILRCVPISNHLYFYWYRQILGQKVEFLVSFYNNEISEKSEIFDDQFSVERPDGSNFTLKIRSTKLEDSAMYFCASTLWGLNTGELFFGEGSRLTVL.